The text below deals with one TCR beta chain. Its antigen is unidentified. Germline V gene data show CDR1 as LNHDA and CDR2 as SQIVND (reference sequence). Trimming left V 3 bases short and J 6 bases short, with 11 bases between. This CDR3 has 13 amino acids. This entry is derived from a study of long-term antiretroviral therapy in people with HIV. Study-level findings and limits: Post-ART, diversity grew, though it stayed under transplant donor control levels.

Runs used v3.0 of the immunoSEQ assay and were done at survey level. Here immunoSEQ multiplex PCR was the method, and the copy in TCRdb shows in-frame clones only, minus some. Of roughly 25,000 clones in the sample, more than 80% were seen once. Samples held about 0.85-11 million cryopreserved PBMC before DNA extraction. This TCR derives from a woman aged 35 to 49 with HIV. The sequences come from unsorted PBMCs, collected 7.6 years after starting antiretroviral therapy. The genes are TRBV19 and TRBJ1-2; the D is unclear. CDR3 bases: TGTGCCAGTAGTATTCGTCTAGGTGATGGCTACACCTTC. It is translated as CASSIRLGDGYTF.